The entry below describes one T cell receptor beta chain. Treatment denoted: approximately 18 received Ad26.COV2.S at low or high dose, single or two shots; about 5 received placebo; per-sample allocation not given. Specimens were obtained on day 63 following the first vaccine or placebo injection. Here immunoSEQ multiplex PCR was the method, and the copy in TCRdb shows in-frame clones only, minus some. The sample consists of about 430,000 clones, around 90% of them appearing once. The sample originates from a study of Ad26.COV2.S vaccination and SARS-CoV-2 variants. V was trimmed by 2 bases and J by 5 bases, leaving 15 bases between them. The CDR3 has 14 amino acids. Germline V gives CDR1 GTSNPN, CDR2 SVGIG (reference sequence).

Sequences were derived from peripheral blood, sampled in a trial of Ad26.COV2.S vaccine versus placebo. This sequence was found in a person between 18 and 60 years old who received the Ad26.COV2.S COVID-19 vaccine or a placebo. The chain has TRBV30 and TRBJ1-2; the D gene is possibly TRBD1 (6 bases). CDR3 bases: TGTGCCTGGAGTCCTGACAGGTTGTTTTATGGCTACACCTTC. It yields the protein CAWSPDRLFYGYTF.